This TCR beta chain was sequenced in a study of blood T cell repertoires in COVID-19. Study details: T cells, B-cell-depleted T cells, or PBMCs supplied cDNA or gDNA.

Produced via immunoSEQ multiplex PCR; TCRdb's table is partial and in-frame only. Here the sample spans some 200,000 clones, more than 80% being singletons. Trimming left V 6 bases short and J 0 bases short, with 11 bases between. The CDR3 totals 14 residues. CDR1 and CDR2 from the germline V gene are LNHDA and SQIVND (reference sequence). The sample holds one count of this clone. Sample: peripheral blood. The TCR sequence derives from a woman of 80 years or more with COVID-19, enrolled during active disease. V is TRBV19 and J is TRBJ1-1, with D perhaps matching TRBD1 (5 bases). CDR3 nucleotides: TGTGCCAGTAGGTTACTGACAGTGAACACTGAAGCTTTCTTT. It encodes CASRLLTVNTEAFF.